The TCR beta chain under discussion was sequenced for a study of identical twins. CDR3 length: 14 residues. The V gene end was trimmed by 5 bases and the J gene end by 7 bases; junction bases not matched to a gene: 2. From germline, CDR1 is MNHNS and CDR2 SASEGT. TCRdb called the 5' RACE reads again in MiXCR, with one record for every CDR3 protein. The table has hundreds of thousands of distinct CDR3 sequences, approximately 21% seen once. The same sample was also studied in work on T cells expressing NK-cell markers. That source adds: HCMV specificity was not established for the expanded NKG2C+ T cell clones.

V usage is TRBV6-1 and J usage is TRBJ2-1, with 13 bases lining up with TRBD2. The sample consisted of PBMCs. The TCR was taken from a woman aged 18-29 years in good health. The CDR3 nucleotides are TGTGCCAGCAGTCGGGGACTAGCGGGGAATGAGCAGTTCTTC. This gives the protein CASSRGLAGNEQFF.